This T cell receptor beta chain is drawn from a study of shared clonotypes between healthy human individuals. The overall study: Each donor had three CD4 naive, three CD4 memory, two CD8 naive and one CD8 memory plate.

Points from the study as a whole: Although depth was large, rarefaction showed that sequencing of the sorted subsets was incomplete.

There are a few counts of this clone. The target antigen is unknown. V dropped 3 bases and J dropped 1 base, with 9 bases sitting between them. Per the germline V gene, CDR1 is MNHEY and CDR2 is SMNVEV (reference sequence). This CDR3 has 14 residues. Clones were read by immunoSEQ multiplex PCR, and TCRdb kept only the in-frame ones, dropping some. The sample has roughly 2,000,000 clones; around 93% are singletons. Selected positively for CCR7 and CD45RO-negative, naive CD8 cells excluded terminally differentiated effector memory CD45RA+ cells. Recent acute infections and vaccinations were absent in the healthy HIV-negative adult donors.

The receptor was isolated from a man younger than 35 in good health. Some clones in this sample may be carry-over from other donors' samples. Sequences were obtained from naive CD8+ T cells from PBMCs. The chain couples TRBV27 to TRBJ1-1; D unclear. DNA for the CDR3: TGTGCCAGCAGTTTGCGCAGCCCGAACACTGAAGCTTTCTTT. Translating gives CASSLRSPNTEAFF.